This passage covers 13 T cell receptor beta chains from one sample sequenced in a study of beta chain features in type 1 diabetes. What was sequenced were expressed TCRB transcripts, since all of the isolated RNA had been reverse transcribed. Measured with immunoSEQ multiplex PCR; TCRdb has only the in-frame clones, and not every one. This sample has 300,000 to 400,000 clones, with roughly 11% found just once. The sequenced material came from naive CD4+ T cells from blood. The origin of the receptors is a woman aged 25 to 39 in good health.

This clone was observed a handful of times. For the CDR3, the DNA is TGTGCCAGCAGCTTAGAAGGGGCTTATCAGCCCCAGCATTTT. As protein: CASSLEGAYQPQHF. The chain couples TRBV7-2 to TRBJ1-5; maybe TRBD1 (5 bases). Trimming left V 1 base short and J 5 bases short, with 9 bases between. The CDR3 loop spans 14 amino acids. Germline assignment: CDR1 SGHTA and CDR2 FQGNSA.

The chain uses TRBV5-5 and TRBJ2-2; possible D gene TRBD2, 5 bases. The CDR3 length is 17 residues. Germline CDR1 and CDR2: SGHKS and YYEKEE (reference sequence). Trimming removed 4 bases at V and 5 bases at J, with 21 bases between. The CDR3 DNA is TGTGCCAGCAGCCGCAATGAGGGCCCCTTCACTACCGGGGAGCTGTTTTTT. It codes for CASSRNEGPFTTGELFF.

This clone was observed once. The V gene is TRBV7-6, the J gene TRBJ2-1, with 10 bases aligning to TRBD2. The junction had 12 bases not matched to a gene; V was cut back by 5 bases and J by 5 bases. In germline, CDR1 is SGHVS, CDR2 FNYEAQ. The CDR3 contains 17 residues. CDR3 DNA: TGTGCCAGCAGCCTAGAAGCCCCACTAGCGGGGCACAATGAGCAGTTCTTC. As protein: CASSLEAPLAGHNEQFF.

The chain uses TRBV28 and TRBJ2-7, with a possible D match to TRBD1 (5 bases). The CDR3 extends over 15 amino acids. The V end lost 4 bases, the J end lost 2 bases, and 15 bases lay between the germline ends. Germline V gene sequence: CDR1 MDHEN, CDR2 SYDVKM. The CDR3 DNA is TGTGCCAGCAGTTCCCATCCGGACATTACCTACGAGCAGTACTTC. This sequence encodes CASSSHPDITYEQYF.

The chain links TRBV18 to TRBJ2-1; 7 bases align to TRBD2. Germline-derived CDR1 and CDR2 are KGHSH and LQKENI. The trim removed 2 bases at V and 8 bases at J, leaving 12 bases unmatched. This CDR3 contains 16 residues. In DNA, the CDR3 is TGTGCCAGCTCACCAGTAGGCGGGAGCGGTGACCATGAGCAGTTCTTC. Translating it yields CASSPVGGSGDHEQFF.

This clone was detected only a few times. CDR3 coding DNA: TGTGCCAGCGGACAAGGAGGGACAGACGGGGAGACCCAGTACTTC. This codes for CASGQGGTDGETQYF. The chain joins TRBV2 to TRBJ2-5; D is perhaps TRBD1 (7 bases). Trimming took 8 bases from V and 5 from J, leaving 21 bases between them. Germline CDR1 reads SNHLY; CDR2 reads FYNNEI. This CDR3 spans 15 amino acids.

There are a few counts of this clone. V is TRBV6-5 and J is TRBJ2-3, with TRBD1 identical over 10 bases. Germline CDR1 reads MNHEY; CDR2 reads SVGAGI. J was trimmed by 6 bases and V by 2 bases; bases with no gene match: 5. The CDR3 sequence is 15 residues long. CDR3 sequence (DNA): TGTGCCAGCAGTTACGGACAGGGGGGGATGGATACGCAGTATTTT. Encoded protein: CASSYGQGGMDTQYF.

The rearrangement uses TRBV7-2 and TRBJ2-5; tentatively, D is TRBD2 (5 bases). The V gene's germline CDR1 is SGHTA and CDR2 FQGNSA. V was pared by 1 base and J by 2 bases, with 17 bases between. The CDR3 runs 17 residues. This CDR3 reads CASSLGSGSPGQETQYF. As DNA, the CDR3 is TGTGCCAGCAGCTTAGGGTCCGGGTCACCGGGACAAGAGACCCAGTACTTC. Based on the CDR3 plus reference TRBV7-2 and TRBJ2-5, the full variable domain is GAGVSQSPSNKVTEKGKDVELRCDPISGHTALYWYRQSLGQGLEFLIYFQGNSAPDKSGLPSDRFSAERTGGSVSTLTIQRTQQEDSAVYLCASSLGSGSPGQETQYFGPGTRLLVL.

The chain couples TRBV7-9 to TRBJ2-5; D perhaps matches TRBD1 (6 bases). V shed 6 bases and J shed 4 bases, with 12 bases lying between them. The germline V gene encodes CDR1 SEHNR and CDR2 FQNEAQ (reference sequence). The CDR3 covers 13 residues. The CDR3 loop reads CASSWGQAETQYF. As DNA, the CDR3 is TGTGCCAGCAGTTGGGGACAAGCAGAGACCCAGTACTTC.

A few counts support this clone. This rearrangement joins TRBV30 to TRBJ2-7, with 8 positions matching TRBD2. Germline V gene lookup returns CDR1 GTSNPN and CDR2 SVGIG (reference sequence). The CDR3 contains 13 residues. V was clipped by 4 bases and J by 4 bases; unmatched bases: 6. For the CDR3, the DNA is TGTGCCTGGAACCTAGCGGGCCATTACGAGCAGTACTTC. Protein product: CAWNLAGHYEQYF.

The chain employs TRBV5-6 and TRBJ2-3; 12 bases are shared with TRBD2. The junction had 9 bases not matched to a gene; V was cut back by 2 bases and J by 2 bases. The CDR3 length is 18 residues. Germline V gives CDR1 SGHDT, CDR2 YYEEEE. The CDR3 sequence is CASSFRLAGGRSTDTQYF. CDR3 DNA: TGTGCCAGCAGCTTCAGGCTAGCGGGAGGGAGATCCACAGATACGCAGTATTTT.

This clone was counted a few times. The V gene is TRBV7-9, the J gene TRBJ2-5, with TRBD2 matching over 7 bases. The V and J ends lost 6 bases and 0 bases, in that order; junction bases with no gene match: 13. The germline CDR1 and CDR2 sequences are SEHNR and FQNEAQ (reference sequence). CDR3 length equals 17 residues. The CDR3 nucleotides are TGTGCCAGCAGTGGTAGGCCCGGGACTATATACCAAGAGACCCAGTACTTC. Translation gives CASSGRPGTIYQETQYF.

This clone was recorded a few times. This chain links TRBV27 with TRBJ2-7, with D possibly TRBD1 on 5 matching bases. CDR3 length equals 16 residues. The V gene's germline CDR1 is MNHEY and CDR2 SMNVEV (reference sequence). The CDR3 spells CDTPLEQGRSRYEQYF. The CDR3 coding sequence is TGTGACACCCCACTGGAGCAGGGTAGATCGCGGTACGAGCAGTACTTC.